These 18 T cell receptor beta chains were all obtained from the same sample, sequenced in a study of T cells in tuberculosis. Using immunoSEQ multiplex PCR, the repertoire was profiled, and TCRdb retains in-frame clones only, with some absent. The repertoire holds fewer than 40,000 clones, with approximately 94% as singletons. The source material was PBMCs. These TCRs come from a donor under 30 with latent tuberculosis or without tuberculosis infection.

This clone appeared once. This rearrangement joins TRBV7-2 to TRBJ2-1, with 7 positions matching TRBD1. The CDR3 runs to 16 residues. V lost 4 bases, J lost 7 bases, and 13 bases stayed unmatched. CDR1 and CDR2 from the germline V gene are SGHTA and FQGNSA. The CDR3 is CASSYLTGAQGNEQFF. The CDR3 region has the DNA TGTGCCAGCAGCTACTTAACAGGGGCCCAGGGAAATGAGCAGTTCTTC.

The V gene is TRBV10-1, the J gene TRBJ2-3; 7 nucleotides match TRBD2. Trimming at V came to 2 bases and at J to 4 bases, leaving 6 bases not matched to a gene. The CDR3 consists of 15 residues. From germline, CDR1 is WNHNN and CDR2 SYGVQD (reference sequence). The CDR3 loop reads CASSEMTSRADTQYF. CDR3 coding DNA: TGCGCCAGCAGTGAGATGACTAGCAGGGCAGATACGCAGTATTTT.

The J gene is TRBJ2-6, the V gene TRBV4-1; D uncertain. The CDR3 sequence is 13 residues long. V was trimmed by 6 bases and J by 2 bases, leaving 5 bases between them. Germline CDR1 MGHRA, CDR2 YSYEKL. This CDR3 is CASSSTGANVLTF. The CDR3 DNA reads as TGCGCCAGCAGTTCCACTGGGGCCAACGTCCTGACTTTC.

The rearrangement joins TRBV13 to TRBJ2-7; the match to TRBD2 covers 9 bases. Unmatched junction bases numbered 4, after V lost 4 bases and J lost 0 bases. CDR1 PRHDT and CDR2 FYEKMQ come from the germline V gene (reference sequence). This CDR3 region has 15 residues. The CDR3 nucleotides are TGTGCCAGCAGCTCAGCGGGAGGACTCTCCTACGAGCAGTACTTC. Its protein is CASSSAGGLSYEQYF.

This rearrangement joins TRBV11-1 to TRBJ2-5; 7 positions match TRBD1. Germline V gives CDR1 SGHAT, CDR2 FQDESV (reference sequence). Trimming at V came to 5 bases and at J to 4 bases, leaving 4 bases not matched to a gene. CDR3 size: 13 residues. The CDR3 sequence is CASSDDRAETQYF. CDR3 DNA sequence: TGTGCCAGCAGCGACGACAGGGCAGAGACCCAGTACTTC.

The chain combines TRBV14 with TRBJ2-1; possible D gene TRBD1, 6 bases. Trimming took 1 base from V and 7 from J, leaving 17 bases between them. The germline V gene has CDR1 SGHDN and CDR2 FVKESK. The CDR3 has 16 residues. Here the CDR3 reads CASSQGPVGHGNEQFF. The CDR3 DNA is TGTGCCAGCAGCCAAGGACCCGTGGGACACGGGAATGAGCAGTTCTTC. Supplemented by reference TRBV14 and TRBJ2-1, the full variable domain reads EAGVTQFPSHSVIEKGQTVTLRCDPISGHDNLYWYRRVMGKEIKFLLHFVKESKQDESGMPNNRFLAERTGGTYSTLKVQPAELEDSGVYFCASSQGPVGHGNEQFFGPGTRLTVL.

The chain employs TRBV27 and TRBJ2-1, with D unresolved. This CDR3 has 16 residues. Looked up from germline, CDR1 is MNHEY and CDR2 is SMNVEV (reference sequence). V gave up 3 bases and J gave up 0 bases, with 12 bases separating them. The DNA of the CDR3 is TGTGCCAGCAGTTTGTCAGGTTACAGCTCCTACAATGAGCAGTTCTTC. Protein product: CASSLSGYSSYNEQFF.

V and J are TRBV7-9 and TRBJ1-5, with D possibly being TRBD1 (5 bases). V was cut by 0 bases and J by 0 bases, with 15 bases left in between. The V gene's germline CDR1 is SEHNR and CDR2 FQNEAQ (reference sequence). The CDR3 loop spans 18 amino acids. The CDR3, as DNA: TGTGCCAGCAGCTTAGCGGAGGGGACGGCTGATAGCAATCAGCCCCAGCATTTT. This codes for CASSLAEGTADSNQPQHF.

This clone came up once. The CDR3 region is CASSSDGSNTGELFF. The CDR3 coding sequence is TGTGCCAGCAGCTCAGACGGGTCGAACACCGGGGAGCTGTTTTTT. The chain couples TRBV28 to TRBJ2-2; D call uncertain. V lost 6 bases to trimming and J lost 0 bases, with 11 bases between them. Germline lookup yields CDR1 MDHEN and CDR2 SYDVKM. The CDR3 covers 15 residues.

This clone was observed once. The gene calls are TRBV6-1 and TRBJ1-1; 7 bases are a match to TRBD1. Per the germline V gene, CDR1 is MNHNS and CDR2 is SASEGT. After removal of 7 bases from V and 3 bases from J, the junction contained 8 bases not matched to a gene. This CDR3 has 14 amino acids. The CDR3 nucleotides are TGTGCCAGCACTCGAGGGGGCCGGGACACTGAAGCTTTCTTT. It codes for CASTRGGRDTEAFF.

This rearrangement joins TRBV6-5 to TRBJ2-5, with a possible D match to TRBD2 (6 bases). Trimming shortened V by 5 bases and J by 2 bases, and 15 bases separated the two germline ends. The germline V gene has CDR1 MNHEY and CDR2 SVGAGI. This CDR3 region has 15 residues. Here the CDR3 reads CASSTLAPGQETQYF. For the CDR3, the DNA is TGTGCCAGCAGTACGCTAGCGCCGGGGCAAGAGACCCAGTACTTC.

The chain employs TRBV18 and TRBJ2-1; D call uncertain. The CDR3 has 13 residues. Per germline, CDR1 KGHSH and CDR2 LQKENI. Trimming took off 3 bases at V and 5 bases at J, with 8 bases between the two ends. CDR3 in amino acids: CASSPGSHNEQFF. The CDR3 coding sequence is TGTGCCAGCTCACCCGGGTCCCACAATGAGCAGTTCTTC.

This chain uses TRBV7-3 with TRBJ2-7; 10 nucleotides line up with TRBD2. Germline V gene sequence: CDR1 SGHTA, CDR2 FQGTGA. The CDR3 sequence is 15 residues long. The V segment lost 5 bases and the J segment 2 bases; nucleotides outside the gene matches: 6. CDR3 sequence: CASSISSGGAYEQYF. The CDR3 DNA reads TGTGCCAGCAGCATATCTAGCGGGGGAGCCTACGAGCAGTACTTC.

J is TRBJ2-1 and V is TRBV9; a weak D match, TRBD2 (5 bases). CDR1 is SGDLS and CDR2 is YYNGEE in the germline V gene. The CDR3 covers 14 residues. The V end was cut by 0 bases, the J end by 2 bases, with 6 bases between. DNA of the CDR3: TGTGCCAGCAGCGTAGGAGGGACCTACAATGAGCAGTTCTTC. It is translated as CASSVGGTYNEQFF. The variable domain in full, with the rest retrieved from reference TRBV9 and TRBJ2-1, is DSGVTQTPKHLITATGQRVTLRCSPRSGDLSVYWYQQSLDQGLQFLIQYYNGEERAKGNILERFSAQQFPDLHSELNLSSLELGDSALYFCASSVGGTYNEQFFGPGTRLTVL.

The chain's CDR3 is CASSTPAGAYNEQFF. CDR3 bases: TGTGCCAGCAGCACCCCAGCGGGAGCCTACAATGAGCAGTTCTTC. The chain uses TRBV14 and TRBJ2-1; 8 bases line up with TRBD2. This CDR3 spans 15 amino acids. The germline V gene encodes CDR1 SGHDN and CDR2 FVKESK. V lost 5 bases to trimming and J lost 2 bases; unmatched junction nucleotides: 5.

The genes are TRBV29-1 and TRBJ2-1; 7 positions match TRBD2. Trimming removed 1 base from V and 0 bases from J; junction bases left unmatched: 9. The CDR3 is 17 amino acids. CDR1 is SQVTM and CDR2 is ANQGSEA in the germline V gene. The CDR3 nucleotides read TGCAGCGTTGAAGGTTTAGCGGGTGGGAGCTCCTACAATGAGCAGTTCTTC. Protein sequence: CSVEGLAGGSSYNEQFF.

The chain combines TRBV5-1 with TRBJ2-1; maybe TRBD2 (6 bases). Trimming cost V 4 bases and J 0 bases, with 14 bases left between them. Per germline, CDR1 SGHRS and CDR2 YFSETQ. The CDR3 extends over 16 amino acids. The CDR3 DNA sequence: TGCGCCAGCAGCGCGGGACTCCGCAGCTCCTACAATGAGCAGTTCTTC. Its protein is CASSAGLRSSYNEQFF.

The V gene is TRBV5-6, the J gene TRBJ2-7; TRBD2 agrees at 7 bases. The CDR3 consists of 14 residues. Germline CDR1 SGHDT, CDR2 YYEEEE. V dropped 2 bases and J dropped 5; count of bases not matched to a gene: 7. CDR3 nucleotides: TGTGCCAGCAGCTTCGGACTAGTAGCAAACGAGCAGTACTTC. It is translated as CASSFGLVANEQYF.